Included here is one TCR beta chain sequence, with context. The specificity of this receptor is unknown. No clone much larger than this one lies a single base away; base qualities are absent. Collaborating institutions collected whole blood in K2EDTA tubes following their own protocols. For TCRbeta analysis, collaborators shipped samples in one of three forms: frozen whole blood, isolated PBMCs, or DNA extracted from either of those sample types. This sample was taken from a study of blood T cell repertoires in COVID-19 (dated by TCRdb to 2020 to 2021). In terms of the full investigation: Collaborator samples came from the United States, Italy and Spain and covered acute and convalescent phases of COVID-19. The prospective study material was composed of cDNA or gDNA derived from T cells, B-cell-depleted T cells, or PBMCs. Deeply sampled blood TCRbeta repertoires from subjects exposed to, actively infected with, or recovered from COVID-19 were included in the dataset. A freely available public database, intended as a resource for researchers studying the immune response to SARS-CoV-2, is where the repertoires were released. The samples were drawn from two sources: the first 160 participants of the ongoing ImmuneRACE study, and about 1,300 subjects contributed by 6 global collaborators. Sample metadata almost always included a de-identified subject ID, COVID-19 status, age in years and sex. Where available, HLA class I and class II types were obtained from metadata supplied by the sample provider rather than from assay-based typing.

Trimmed from V: 7 bases; trimmed from J: 0 bases; junction bases lacking a gene match: 6. CDR1 and CDR2, looked up from the germline V gene (reference sequence), are LNHDA and SQIVND. Including cysteine and phenylalanine, the CDR3 has 16 amino acids. Solely the CDR3 DNA is kept, with 48 bases framed from the first base. TCRbeta CDR3 regions were amplified from genomic DNA by means of the immunoSEQ Assay, a bias-controlled multiplex PCR. The original methods were these. The number of nucleated cells in each sample was estimated by amplification of reference gene primers within the assay. Sequence reads were collapsed and filtered to measure the absolute abundance of every unique TCRbeta CDR3 rearrangement. Productive Simpson clonality was computed per sample as the square root of Simpson's diversity index over productive rearrangements. TCRdb limited this immuneACCESS table to in-frame rearrangements with V and J called. A share of clones is missing; checked studies link under half to unresolved V genes, and the rest is unexplained. V, J and clone size were drawn from that table, and D and trimming were deduced from the DNA. Counted in this sample were tens of thousands of clones; just over 85% of them appeared once. About 20% of the sample goes to the ten largest clones.

Summary of the overall study and its limitations: Clinical and demographic metadata were provided uncurated, with the amount varying by source and participant.

Sequenced material: peripheral blood. This TCR was sampled from a woman over 75 in a cohort sampled during active or convalescent COVID-19. The chain links TRBV19 with TRBJ1-3, with 10 junctional bases fitting TRBD1. The CDR3 sequence is CASTSTGGYSGNTIYF. In nucleotides, the sequence is TGTGCCAGTACCTCGACAGGGGGCTACTCTGGAAACACCATATATTTT.